Only one count was recorded for the clone carrying this T cell receptor (beta chain). One junction end disagrees with the germline gene, perhaps due to a read error. These data belong to a study of blood T cell repertoires in COVID-19. Study information: Italy, Spain and the United States were the sources of the convalescent and acute COVID-19 samples.

Sequencing used immunoSEQ multiplex PCR; TCRdb keeps in-frame clones, though not all of them. The table includes over 300,000 clones, 90% detected once. This CDR3 has 11 amino acids. Germline loops: CDR1 MNHEY, CDR2 SVGEGT. This chain uses TRBV6-2 or TRBV6-3 with TRBJ2-1; TRBD2 might be the D (5 bases). The source is a man aged 18 to 35 with active or convalescent COVID-19. The sample was peripheral blood. CDR3 residues: CASSRKDSRLF. DNA of the CDR3: TGTGCCAGCAGCCGAAAGGACTCCCGCCTCTTC.